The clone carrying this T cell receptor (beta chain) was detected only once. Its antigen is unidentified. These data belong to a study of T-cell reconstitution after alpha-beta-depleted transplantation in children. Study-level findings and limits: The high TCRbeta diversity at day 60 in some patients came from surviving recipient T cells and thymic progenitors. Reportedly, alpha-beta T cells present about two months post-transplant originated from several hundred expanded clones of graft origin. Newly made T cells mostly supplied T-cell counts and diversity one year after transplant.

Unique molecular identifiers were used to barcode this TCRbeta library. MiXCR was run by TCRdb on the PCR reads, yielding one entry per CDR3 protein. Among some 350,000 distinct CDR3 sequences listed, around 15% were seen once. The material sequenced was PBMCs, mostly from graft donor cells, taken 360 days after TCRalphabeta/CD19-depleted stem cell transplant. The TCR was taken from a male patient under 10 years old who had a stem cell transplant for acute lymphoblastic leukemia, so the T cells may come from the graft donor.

CDR3 residues: CASSQDRLGGNEQFF. The CDR3 DNA sequence: TGCGCCAGCAGCCAAGATCGGCTAGGGGGGAATGAGCAGTTCTTC. The chain has TRBV4-3 and TRBJ2-1; the D call may be TRBD1 or TRBD2 (6 bases each). CDR1 is LGHNA, CDR2 YSLEER, per germline. The V gene lost 0 bases and the J gene lost 7 bases, with 13 bases spanning the gap. This CDR3 has 15 amino acids.